This T cell receptor beta chain derives from a study of blood T cells in healthy people across ages. Overall study: Template switching captured about one barcoded beta molecule per two T cells.

About this clonotype: Its antigen is not known.

Overall study findings and caveats: Comparison with aged donors showed that long-lived donors had more naive CD4+ cells and higher diversity. Because donor CMV status was unknown, expanded clonotype changes were possibly confounded.

Next came a second PCR, run for about 6 to 12 cycles, which used a sample-barcoded 5' primer along with a J-beta primer mix. Every molecule of cDNA carried a tag from a template-switch adaptor with 12 random nucleotides. TCRdb re-called the 5' RACE reads through MiXCR, storing one row per CDR3 protein. This table has about 830,000 distinct CDR3 sequences, around two thirds appearing once. V was clipped by 0 bases and J by 5 bases, with 10 bases between them. Per the germline V gene, CDR1 is LGHNA and CDR2 is YSLEER. This CDR3 has 14 residues. Sequencing input: blood. The receptor was isolated from a man aged 30-40 years in good health. The chain has TRBV4-3 and TRBJ2-5; D unresolved. The DNA of the CDR3 is TGCGCCAGCAGCCAAGATCGGCAGTCGGAGACCCAGTACTTC. It is translated as CASSQDRQSETQYF.